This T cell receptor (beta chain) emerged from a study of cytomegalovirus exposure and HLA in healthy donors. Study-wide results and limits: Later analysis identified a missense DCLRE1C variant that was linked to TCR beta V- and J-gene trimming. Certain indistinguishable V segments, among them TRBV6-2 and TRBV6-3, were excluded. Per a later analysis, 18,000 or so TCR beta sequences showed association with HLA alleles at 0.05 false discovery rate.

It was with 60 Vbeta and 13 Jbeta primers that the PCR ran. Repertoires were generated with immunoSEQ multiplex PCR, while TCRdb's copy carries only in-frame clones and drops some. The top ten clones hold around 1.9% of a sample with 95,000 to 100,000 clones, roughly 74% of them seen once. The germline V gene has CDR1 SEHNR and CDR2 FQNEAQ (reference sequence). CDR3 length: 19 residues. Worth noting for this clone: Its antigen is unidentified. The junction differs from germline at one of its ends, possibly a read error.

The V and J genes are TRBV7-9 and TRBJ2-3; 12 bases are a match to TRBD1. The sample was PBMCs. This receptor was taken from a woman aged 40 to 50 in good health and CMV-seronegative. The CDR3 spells CSSSSPPGQGAVGTDTQYF. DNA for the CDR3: TGTTCCAGCAGCTCTCCTCCGGGACAGGGGGCGGTGGGCACAGATACGCAGTATTTT.